A single sample is the source of the 16 T cell receptor beta chains below, sequenced in a study of blood T cells in healthy people across ages. The use of a sample-barcoded 5' primer and a J-beta primer mix characterized a second PCR of 7 to 11 cycles. TCRdb re-called the 5' RACE reads with MiXCR, one entry per CDR3 protein. The top ten hold 17% of the sample, which has more than 800,000 distinct CDR3 sequences, more than 25% seen once. Sequenced input: blood. These receptors came from a woman older than 75 in good health.

As to this clonotype: Without the conserved terminal phenylalanine or tryptophan, this CDR3 likely stems from a read error. The chain is built from TRBV9 and TRBJ1-6; D unresolved. Germline CDR1 reads SGDLS; CDR2 reads YYNGEE. Trimming stripped 4 bases from V and 0 bases from J, with 14 bases between. The CDR3 covers 17 residues. This chain's CDR3 is CASSIDSSLSYNSPLHC. CDR3 nucleotides: TGTGCCAGCAGCATAGATTCCAGTCTCTCCTATAATTCACCCCTCCACTGT.

V and J are TRBV7-3 and TRBJ2-5; D perhaps matches TRBD2 (6 bases). Germline-derived CDR1 and CDR2 are SGHTA and FQGTGA. CDR3 length: 15 amino acids. V shed 5 bases and J shed 5 bases, with 18 bases lying between them. The DNA for the CDR3 is TGTGCCAGCAGCCACCAAGGCGGGGAAGGGGAGACCCAGTACTTC. It encodes CASSHQGGEGETQYF.

The chain joins TRBV6-2 or TRBV6-3 to TRBJ2-2; 10 bases map to TRBD2. J gave up 5 bases and V 0 bases, and 12 bases lay outside the gene matches. Germline CDR1 reads MNHEY; CDR2 reads SVGEGT. The CDR3 consists of 19 residues. The CDR3 bases are TGTGCCAGCAGTTACTCGATGGGTAGCGGGGGGCCGCGGACCGGGGAGCTGTTTTTT. Its translation is CASSYSMGSGGPRTGELFF.

Turning to this clonotype: The CDR3 does not end in the conserved phenylalanine or tryptophan, so this is likely a read error. The rearrangement joins TRBV5-1 to TRBJ2-3; 9 positions agree with TRBD1. The CDR3 contains 16 residues. CDR1 SGHRS and CDR2 YFSETQ come from the germline V gene. V lost 3 bases, J lost 2 bases, and 7 bases stayed unmatched. CDR3 bases: TGCGCCAGCAGCTGGACAGGGGCTAGCGCCACAGATACGCAGTATTTG. This sequence encodes CASSWTGASATDTQYL.

This clonotype was picked up many times. The chain uses TRBV7-2 and TRBJ2-4; D possibly corresponds to TRBD1 (7 bases). The V gene lost 7 bases and the J gene lost 6 bases, with 19 bases spanning the gap. Germline V gives CDR1 SGHTA, CDR2 FQGNSA. The CDR3 has 15 residues. This CDR3 reads CASTWRRGQGNIQYF. The CDR3 DNA follows: TGTGCCAGCACCTGGAGGAGGGGGCAGGGAAACATTCAGTACTTC.

At least ten counts were recorded for this clonotype. The rearrangement links TRBV5-6 to TRBJ2-1; TRBD2 aligns across 10 bases. CDR1 and CDR2 from the germline V gene are SGHDT and YYEEEE. The CDR3 runs to 16 residues. Unmatched junction bases numbered 9, after V lost 6 bases and J lost 3 bases. CDR3 residues: CASILERTSGYNEQFF. The CDR3 nucleotides are TGTGCCAGCATCCTCGAAAGGACTAGCGGCTACAATGAGCAGTTCTTC.

This clonotype was detected once. The gene calls are TRBV7-2 and TRBJ2-4; D remains ambiguous. V dropped 4 bases and J dropped 8 bases, with 12 bases sitting between them. The CDR3 length is 13 residues. Germline lookup yields CDR1 SGHTA and CDR2 FQGNSA. CDR3 in DNA: TGTGCCAGCAGCTCCCTTTCCCAGGACATTCAGTACTTC. Translated: CASSSLSQDIQYF.

This clonotype has ten or more counts. This rearrangement joins TRBV6-6 to TRBJ2-7; D might be TRBD2 (7 bases). V lost 3 bases and J lost 0, with 12 bases in between. The CDR3 consists of 15 residues. Per the germline V gene, CDR1 is MNHNY and CDR2 is SVGAGI (reference sequence). The CDR3 protein is CASSYGGARSYEQYF. The CDR3 DNA reads as TGTGCCAGCAGTTATGGGGGGGCGCGCTCCTACGAGCAGTACTTC.

As for this clonotype: A much more abundant neighbour one base away suggests this may be a read error. This sequence joins TRBV7-2 and TRBJ2-5; D not resolved. CDR1 and CDR2 (germline): SGHTA, FQGNSA. CDR3 length equals 16 residues. The chain's CDR3 is CASSLSPLYPQGTQYF. In DNA, the CDR3 is TGTGCCAGCAGCTTATCCCCCCTTTACCCCCAAGGGACCCAGTACTTC.

This clonotype has only a few counts. The V and J genes are TRBV19 and TRBJ2-6; TRBD2 might be the D (5 bases). With 7 bases removed from V and 5 bases from J, the gap between germline ends came to 9 bases. This CDR3 spans 13 amino acids. The germline gives CDR1 LNHDA, CDR2 SQIVND (reference sequence). CDR3 DNA: TGTGCCAGTAAGGAGGTATGGGCCAACGTCCTGACTTTC. This sequence encodes CASKEVWANVLTF.

Turning to this clonotype: With a much larger clone just one base away, this may be a read error. The chain joins TRBV7-2 to TRBJ2-5; D might be TRBD2 (5 bases). Germline CDR1 and CDR2: SGHTA and FQGNSA. V lost 5 bases and J lost 11, with 18 bases in between. This CDR3 contains 13 residues. The CDR3 spells CASSHDDYNEQYF. CDR3 coding DNA: TGTGCCAGCAGCCACGACGACTACAATGAGCAGTACTTC.

A remark on this clonotype: Mismatch with germline at one junction end may stem from a read error. The genes are TRBV18 and TRBJ1-1; no clear D. The CDR3 totals 15 residues. Germline CDR1 is KGHSH and CDR2 is LQKENI. The CDR3 DNA reads TGTGTCAGCTCACCCACGGCGGGGTTCAACACTGAAGCTTTCTTT. Translation gives CVSSPTAGFNTEAFF.

Of note for this clonotype: A much larger clone lies a single base off, so this may be a read error. The chain is built from TRBV20-1 and TRBJ1-2; a weak D match, TRBD1 (5 bases). From germline, CDR1 is DFQATT and CDR2 SNEGSKA (reference sequence). V dropped 6 bases and J dropped 1 base, with 15 bases sitting between them. The CDR3 totals 14 residues. CDR3 DNA: TGCAGTGCGGCCCGACGGGGGGGTAACTATGGCTACACCTTC. Its protein product is CSAARRGGNYGYTF.

The CDR3 DNA reads TGCAGTGCCCAGACTAGCGGGAGGTCCTACGAGCAGTACTTC. Amino acid sequence: CSAQTSGRSYEQYF. V usage is TRBV20-1 and J usage is TRBJ2-7; 13 nucleotides align to TRBD2. This CDR3 spans 14 amino acids. The V segment lost 6 bases and the J segment 1 base; nucleotides outside the gene matches: 3. Germline assignment: CDR1 DFQATT and CDR2 SNEGSKA (reference sequence).

This clonotype was counted at least ten times. This sequence joins TRBV5-1 and TRBJ1-2; maybe TRBD1 (5 bases). Germline V gives CDR1 SGHRS, CDR2 YFSETQ. Trimming removed 0 bases from V and 4 bases from J, with 13 bases in between. The length of the CDR3 is 15 residues. The chain's CDR3 is CASSLVLTGLYGYTF. CDR3 nucleotide sequence: TGCGCCAGCAGCTTGGTCCTTACAGGACTCTATGGCTACACCTTC. The full variable domain, with the rest looked up from reference TRBV5-1 and TRBJ1-2, is KAGVTQTPRYLIKTRGQQVTLSCSPISGHRSVSWYQQTPGQGLQFLFEYFSETQRNKGNFPGRFSGRQFSNSRSEMNVSTLELGDSALYLCASSLVLTGLYGYTFGSGTRLTVV.

This clonotype turned up a few times. Just one base apart from a much larger clone, this may be a read error. J is TRBJ2-3 and V is TRBV24-1, with 14 positions matching TRBD2. The CDR3 has 18 residues. With V trimmed by 2 bases and J by 6 bases, 9 bases remained unmatched. In germline, CDR1 is KGHDR, CDR2 SFDVKD. The CDR3 DNA sequence: TGTGCCACCAGTGATTCGGGGACTAGCGGGGGACTTAGGGATACGCAGTATTTT. It codes for CATSDSGTSGGLRDTQYF.